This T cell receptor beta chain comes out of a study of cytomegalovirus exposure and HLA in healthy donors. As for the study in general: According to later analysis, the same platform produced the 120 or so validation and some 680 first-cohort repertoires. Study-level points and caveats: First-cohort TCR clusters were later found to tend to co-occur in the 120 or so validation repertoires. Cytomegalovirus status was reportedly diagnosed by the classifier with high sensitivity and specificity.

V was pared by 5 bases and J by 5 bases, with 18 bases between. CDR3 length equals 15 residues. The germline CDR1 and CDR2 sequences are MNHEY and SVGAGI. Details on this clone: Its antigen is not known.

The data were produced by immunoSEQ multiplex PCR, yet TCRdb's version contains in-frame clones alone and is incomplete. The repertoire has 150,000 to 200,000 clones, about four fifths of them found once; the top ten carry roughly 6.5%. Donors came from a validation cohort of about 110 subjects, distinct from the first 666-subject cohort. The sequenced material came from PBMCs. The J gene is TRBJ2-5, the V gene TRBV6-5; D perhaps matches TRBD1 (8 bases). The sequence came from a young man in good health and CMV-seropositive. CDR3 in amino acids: CASSRAGQVPETQYF. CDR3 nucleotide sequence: TGTGCCAGCAGTCGAGCGGGACAGGTTCCGGAGACCCAGTACTTC.